The clone carrying this T cell receptor (beta chain) was seen a handful of times. What it binds is not known. A clone one base away is much larger, so this may be a read error. Profiles of TCR beta VDJ and CDR3 were generated from a genomic DNA template. TCRdb re-called the reads with MiXCR, one entry per CDR3 protein. The table lists some 290,000 distinct CDR3 sequences, 50% to 70% of them singletons. This record belongs to a study of CD8+CD57+ T cells in acquired aplastic anemia. Study-level background: Recorded DNA amounts for sorted CD4+ and CD8+ cells had an average of approximately 3.2 ug. Regarding the study as a whole: There were approximately 27 CD8+ CDR3 sequences that occurred in both patients and controls.

What was sequenced was sorted CD4+, CD8+, or CD8+CD57+ T cells (not recorded which) from PBMCs. This TCR was sampled from a human donor with severe aplastic anemia or a healthy control (not recorded which).

CDR3 residues: CASSKGETQYF. The CDR3 DNA sequence: TGTGCCAGCAGCAAAGGGGAGACCCAGTACTTC. The chain links TRBV12-3 or TRBV12-4 to TRBJ2-5; D is uncertain. The V end lost 6 bases, the J end lost 5 bases, and 7 bases lay between the germline ends. CDR3 length: 11 amino acids.